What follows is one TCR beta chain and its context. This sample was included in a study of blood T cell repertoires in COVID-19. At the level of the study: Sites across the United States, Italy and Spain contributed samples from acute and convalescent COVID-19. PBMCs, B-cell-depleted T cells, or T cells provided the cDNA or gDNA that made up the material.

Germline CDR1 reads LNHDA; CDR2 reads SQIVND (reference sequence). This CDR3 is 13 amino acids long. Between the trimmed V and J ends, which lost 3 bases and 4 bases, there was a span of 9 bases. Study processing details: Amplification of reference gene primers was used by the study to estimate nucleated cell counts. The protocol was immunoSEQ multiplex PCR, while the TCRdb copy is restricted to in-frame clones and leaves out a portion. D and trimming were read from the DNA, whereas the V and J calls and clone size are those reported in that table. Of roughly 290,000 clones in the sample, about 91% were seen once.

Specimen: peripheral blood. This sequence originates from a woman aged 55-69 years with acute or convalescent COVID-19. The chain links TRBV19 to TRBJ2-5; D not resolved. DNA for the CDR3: TGTGCCAGTAGTATCTCTACGCGAGAGACCCAGTACTTC. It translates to CASSISTRETQYF.